This T cell receptor (beta chain) appears in the sequencing data of a study of human T cells and chemical hapten exposure. The library attached unique molecular identifiers to individual cDNA molecules. Each CDR3 protein is one row after TCRdb ran MiXCR on the RACE reads. The table lists approximately 90,000 distinct CDR3 sequences, approximately 13% of them singletons. In germline, CDR1 is SGHVS, CDR2 FNYEAQ. The CDR3 totals 14 residues. V lost 5 bases and J lost 3; bases outside the gene matches: 5. Time point specified: patch test 1, 2 weeks after DPC sensitization. Sample treatment: therapeutic diphenylcyclopropenone sensitization with weekly scalp DPC.

The receptor's source is a woman in her thirties or forties with alopecia areata. Some clones in this sample may be carry-over from other donors' samples. V is TRBV7-6 and J is TRBJ2-3; 7 nucleotides match TRBD1. This material consisted of whole blood, taken in connection with sensitization to the hapten diphenylcyclopropenone (DPC). The CDR3 sequence is CASSLTTGTDTQYF. CDR3 DNA: TGTGCCAGCAGCCTAACGACAGGGACAGATACGCAGTATTTT. The variable domain in full, completed from reference TRBV7-6 and TRBJ2-3, reads GAGVSQSPRYKVTKRGQDVALRCDPISGHVSLYWYRQALGQGPEFLTYFNYEAQQDKSGLPNDRFSAERPEGSISTLTIQRTEQRDSAMYRCASSLTTGTDTQYFGPGTRLTVL.